The 10 T cell receptor beta chains reported below all come from one sample, sequenced in a study of T cells in Graves' hyperthyroidism and ophthalmopathy. Amplified TCR beta CDR3 regions came from RNA transcripts. Initially, a first-round RT-PCR of the TCR CDR3 employed the HTBI primer set. TCRdb processed the multiplex PCR reads anew with MiXCR; each CDR3 protein has one entry. The table lists about 720,000 distinct CDR3 sequences, approximately 19% of them singletons, with over 15% in the top ten. Sequences were obtained from blood. The receptors originated from a woman aged 45-59 years with Graves' hyperthyroidism that later progressed to Graves' ophthalmopathy.

About this clonotype itself: The conserved final phenylalanine or tryptophan is absent from the CDR3, which likely points to a read error. V is TRBV28 and J is TRBJ1-5; D is perhaps TRBD1 (5 bases). CDR3 length: 15 residues. V was shortened by 6 bases and J by 3 bases, with 15 bases between the two germline ends. The V gene's germline CDR1 is MDHEN and CDR2 SYDVKM. The CDR3 sequence: CASRPGTAFNQPQHL. CDR3 DNA sequence: TGTGCCAGCAGACCCGGGACGGCGTTCAATCAGCCCCAGCATCTT.

This clonotype showed up just a few times. J is TRBJ2-7 and V is TRBV18; the D gene could be TRBD1 or TRBD2 (5 bases each). V was trimmed by 5 bases and J by 4 bases, leaving 12 bases between them. This CDR3 is 13 amino acids long. Germline lookup yields CDR1 KGHSH and CDR2 LQKENI. The chain's CDR3 is CASSTGRNYEQYF. In nucleotides, the CDR3 is TGTGCCAGCTCAACGGGACGAAATTACGAGCAGTACTTC. Drawing the rest from reference TRBV18 and TRBJ2-7, the complete variable domain is NAGVMQNPRHLVRRRGQEARLRCSPMKGHSHVYWYRQLPEEGLKFMVYLQKENIIDESGMPKERFSAEFPKEGPSILRIQQVVRGDSAAYFCASSTGRNYEQYFGPGTRLTVT.

This clonotype came up a few times. The CDR3: CASGAYSNNSPLHF. The CDR3 nucleotides are TGTGCCAGCGGGGCGTACAGCAATAATTCACCCCTCCACTTT. The chain is built from TRBV12-3 or TRBV12-4 and TRBJ1-6; D perhaps matches TRBD1 (5 bases). The CDR3 is 14 amino acids. The germline V and J ends were trimmed by 8 bases and 5 bases, with 13 bases remaining between them.

This clonotype has ten or more counts. This chain joins TRBV3-1 and TRBJ2-1, with a tentative D call TRBD2 (6 bases). Per germline, CDR1 LGHDT and CDR2 YNNKEL (reference sequence). Trimming pared 0 bases from V and 1 base from J, leaving 19 bases between. CDR3 size: 19 residues. The CDR3 DNA is TGTGCCAGCAGCCAAGAGATTGGCCGGGGGACTCTGTCCTACAATGAGCAGTTCTTC. This codes for CASSQEIGRGTLSYNEQFF.

This clonotype has ten or more counts. This chain links TRBV20-1 with TRBJ2-7; TRBD1 aligns across 7 bases. V was clipped by 6 bases and J by 1 base; unmatched bases: 6. CDR1 and CDR2 (germline): DFQATT, SNEGSKA (reference sequence). The CDR3 loop spans 13 amino acids. The CDR3 loop is CSAETGHSYEQYF. The CDR3 DNA is TGCAGTGCCGAGACAGGGCATTCCTACGAGCAGTACTTC.

J is TRBJ1-1 and V is TRBV19; unclear D gene. Between the trimmed V and J ends, which lost 7 bases and 1 base, there was a span of 13 bases. The CDR3 is 14 amino acids. CDR1 is LNHDA, CDR2 SQIVND, per germline (reference sequence). CDR3 nucleotide sequence: TGTGCCAGTATTTCGCGGCAATCGAACACTGAAGCTTTCTTT. This translates into CASISRQSNTEAFF.

At least ten counts were recorded for this clonotype. The rearrangement joins TRBV12-3 or TRBV12-4 to TRBJ2-3; 9 positions agree with TRBD2. The ends lost 3 bases at V and 6 bases at J; junction bases unmatched: 10. This CDR3 has 16 amino acids. The CDR3 DNA is TGTGCCAGCAGTTTGTCGGCGGGGGGGCGAGGGGATACGCAGTATTTT. It specifies CASSLSAGGRGDTQYF.

Only a few counts were recorded for this clonotype. The chain recombines TRBV30 with TRBJ1-5; 7 bases match TRBD1. Germline CDR1 and CDR2: GTSNPN and SVGIG (reference sequence). The CDR3 runs 13 residues. The V and J ends lost 7 bases and 4 bases, in that order; junction bases with no gene match: 7. CDR3 sequence (DNA): TGTGCCTATGACAGGGCACGGAATCAGCCCCAGCATTTT. Translation: CAYDRARNQPQHF. The entire variable domain, with the rest obtained from reference TRBV30 and TRBJ1-5, is as follows: SQTIHQWPATLVQPVGSPLSLECTVEGTSNPNLYWYRQAAGRGLQLLFYSVGIGQISSEVPQNLSASRPQDRQFILSSKKLLLSDSGFYLCAYDRARNQPQHFGDGTRLSIL.

The chain carries TRBV2 and TRBJ2-5; 7 positions agree with TRBD2. CDR1 and CDR2 (germline): SNHLY, FYNNEI. V dropped 6 bases and J dropped 2; count of bases not matched to a gene: 6. The CDR3 loop spans 14 amino acids. CDR3 DNA sequence: TGTGCCAGCAGCGTCCGGGACTATCAAGAGACCCAGTACTTC. Protein product: CASSVRDYQETQYF.

The V call is TRBV9, the J call TRBJ1-6; unclear D gene. Germline CDR1 is SGDLS and CDR2 is YYNGEE. V was clipped by 1 base and J by 10 bases, with 12 bases between them. The CDR3 length is 14 residues. The CDR3 sequence: CASSVKEGSSPLHF. In DNA, the CDR3 is TGTGCCAGCAGCGTAAAGGAGGGTAGCTCACCCCTCCACTTT.